This T cell receptor beta chain was retrieved from a study of T cells in Graves' hyperthyroidism and ophthalmopathy. Amplification of TCR beta CDR3 regions used RNA as the template. The HTBI primer set drove a first-round RT-PCR of the TCR CDR3. MiXCR was run by TCRdb on the multiplex PCR reads, yielding one entry per CDR3 protein. The repertoire holds approximately 300,000 distinct CDR3 sequences, with roughly 19% as singletons. At least ten counts were recorded for this clonotype. The sequencing input was blood. The receptor was isolated from a man aged 50 to 59 with Graves' ophthalmopathy.

CDR3 loop: CASSRGTSGRVYNEQFF. DNA for the CDR3: TGTGCCAGCAGCCGCGGGACTAGCGGGAGGGTCTACAATGAGCAGTTCTTC. The chain links TRBV7-2 to TRBJ2-1; 16 bases map to TRBD2. V lost 5 bases and J lost 3; bases outside the gene matches: 4. The CDR3 runs 17 residues. Germline V lookup: CDR1 SGHTA, CDR2 FQGNSA.